This entry lists 3 T cell receptor beta chains sequenced from one sample in a study of blood T cell repertoires in COVID-19 (dated by TCRdb to between 2020 and 2021). The library relied on the immunoSEQ multiplex PCR assay. In TCRdb, the immuneACCESS table is reduced to in-frame sequences with V and J assigned. These tables do not hold every clone; where another copy was compared, an unresolved V gene accounts for under half, and the others remain unexplained. In all, the sample holds 140,000 to 150,000 clones, and approximately 86% of those were seen once. The ten largest clonotypes hold 1.5% to 2% of the sample. Specimen: peripheral blood. The receptors come from a man aged 70-80 years with acute or convalescent COVID-19.

The chain recombines TRBV5-8 with TRBJ2-3; TRBD1 agrees at 10 bases. CDR1 is SGHTS, CDR2 YDEGEE, per germline. V lost 3 bases and J lost 1; bases outside the gene matches: 5. The CDR3 totals 16 residues. CDR3 sequence: CASSSTGTGGTDTQYF. CDR3 in DNA: TGTGCCAGCAGCTCGACCGGGACAGGGGGCACAGATACGCAGTATTTT. The complete variable domain, with remaining parts taken from reference TRBV5-8 and TRBJ2-3, reads EAGVTQSPTHLIKTRGQQATLRCSPISGHTSVYWYQQALGLGLQFLLWYDEGEERNRGNFPPRFSGRQFPNYSSELNVNALELEDSALYLCASSSTGTGGTDTQYFGPGTRLTVL.

This chain joins TRBV11-3 and TRBJ2-3; D might be TRBD2 (6 bases). Germline CDR1 reads SGHNT; CDR2 reads YENEEA. V shed 0 bases and J shed 1 base, with 8 bases lying between them. This CDR3 has 15 residues. The CDR3 region has the DNA TGTGCCAGCAGCTTAGATTCTAGCGGCACAGATACGCAGTATTTT. It codes for CASSLDSSGTDTQYF.

The chain links TRBV14 to TRBJ2-7; D perhaps matches TRBD1 (5 bases). CDR1 is SGHDN, CDR2 FVKESK, per germline. V shed 4 bases and J shed 6 bases, with 16 bases lying between them. The CDR3 runs 14 residues. The CDR3 reads CASSRDSSWGEQYF. As DNA, the CDR3 is TGTGCCAGCAGCCGCGACAGCTCCTGGGGCGAGCAGTACTTC.